What follows are 18 T cell receptor beta chains derived from one specimen sequenced in a study of tumor-infiltrating lymphocytes in primary liver carcinoma. TCR beta cDNA was reverse-transcribed from approximately 0.45 ug of total RNA. The reaction used a constant-region primer and ProtoScript II reverse transcriptase. Three nested multiplex PCR rounds, a slightly modified ARM-PCR method, built the TCR beta libraries. TRBV1-TRBV30 forward and Cbeta reverse primers drove the first two roughly 9-cycle rounds. TCRdb fed the multiplex PCR reads into MiXCR, producing one record per CDR3 protein. There are roughly 100,000 distinct CDR3 sequences in the sample; around 84% occur only once, and approximately 21% lies in the top ten. Bulk tissue was left unsorted, and RNA and DNA were co-extracted from 20-30 mg of it. The sample consisted of liver tumor tissue from sampling region 3. Subset given: tumor region T3, left-lateral pole. These receptors all stem from a man in his forties with primary liver carcinoma and hepatitis B virus infection.

Note on this clonotype: One end of the junction is discordant with germline, which a read error may explain. The chain combines TRBV11-2 with TRBJ1-2; the D is unclear. The germline gives CDR1 SGHAT, CDR2 FQNNGV. The CDR3 loop spans 16 amino acids. Here the CDR3 reads CTTSLDSVAHSRGYTF. CDR3 bases: TGTACCACCAGTTTAGATTCGGTAGCCCATTCTCGAGGCTACACGTTC.

This clonotype came up many times. The chain has TRBV6-1 and TRBJ2-1; TRBD2 might be the D (7 bases). Deletions cut 7 bases from V and 8 bases from J, with 24 bases between. CDR1 is MNHNS and CDR2 is SASEGT in the germline V gene. The CDR3 is made up of 16 amino acids. The CDR3 reads CASTLNWGGPGDEQFF. The CDR3, as DNA: TGTGCCAGCACACTCAATTGGGGGGGGCCCGGGGATGAGCAGTTCTTC.

On this clonotype itself: Given a much more abundant clone one base away, this may be a read error. The chain carries TRBV7-3 and TRBJ2-1; a weak D match, TRBD2 (5 bases). Germline V CDR1 and CDR2: SGHTA, FQGTGA. This CDR3 is built from 15 residues. CDR3 residues: CATSLNAGSYNEQFF. In nucleotides, the CDR3 is TGTGCCACCAGCTTAAATGCGGGCTCCTACAATGAGCAGTTCTTC.

In regard to this clonotype: The conserved final phenylalanine or tryptophan is absent from the CDR3, which likely points to a read error. The V call is TRBV5-1, the J call TRBJ2-7; TRBD1 agrees at 7 bases. The CDR3 consists of 15 residues. Germline lookup yields CDR1 SGHRS and CDR2 YFSETQ. The CDR3 reads CANSRGPGGSYEQYC. DNA for the CDR3: TGCGCCAACAGCCGAGGGCCAGGGGGCTCCTACGAGCAGTACTGC.

This clonotype has only a few counts. A clone one base away is much larger, so this may be a read error. The V gene is TRBV28, the J gene TRBJ2-7; 7 nucleotides match TRBD2. With V trimmed by 7 bases and J by 6 bases, 15 bases remained unmatched. The CDR3 extends over 15 amino acids. Germline V lookup: CDR1 MDHEN, CDR2 SYDVKM. CDR3 sequence: CASTKGEGTVREQYF. CDR3 sequence (DNA): TGTGCCAGCACCAAAGGGGAGGGAACTGTGCGCGAGCAGTACTTC.

In this sample, this clonotype turned up a few times. This may be a read error: a much more frequent sequence differs by one nucleotide. The rearrangement links TRBV6-1 to TRBJ2-6, with a tentative D call TRBD2 (5 bases). V was shortened by 6 bases and J by 8 bases, with 11 bases between the two germline ends. This CDR3 is 13 amino acids long. From germline, CDR1 is MNHNS and CDR2 SASEGT. CDR3 nucleotide sequence: TGTGCCAGCAGGACAACCGGGACCAACGTCCTGACTTTC. Translation gives CASRTTGTNVLTF.

About this clonotype: A much larger clone differs from this one at a single base, so this may be a read error. The chain uses TRBV5-1 and TRBJ2-1; maybe TRBD2 (6 bases). This CDR3 is 15 amino acids long. Per the germline V gene, CDR1 is SGHRS and CDR2 is YFSETQ. V lost 4 bases to trimming and J lost 5 bases, with 16 bases between them. Written as DNA, the CDR3 is TGCGCCAGCAGCCCCCAGGGTTCGGGGGACAATGAGCAGTTCTTC. Translation gives CASSPQGSGDNEQFF.

In its sample, this clonotype was seen a few times. Relative to the germline gene, one junction end is altered; a read error may explain this. V and J are TRBV6-9 and TRBJ2-2, with D possibly being TRBD2 (5 bases). The V gene's germline CDR1 is MNHGY and CDR2 SVAAGI. The CDR3 contains 12 residues. In nucleotides, the CDR3 is TGTGTCAGCAGTCTCCGGGGCGGGGAGCTGTTTTTT. It is translated as CVSSLRGGELFF.

The CDR3 is CASSQTPGQGPEGNTIYF. The CDR3 coding sequence is TGTGCCAGCAGCCAGACCCCGGGACAGGGGCCCGAGGGAAACACCATATATTTT. The rearrangement links TRBV9 to TRBJ1-3; 10 positions match TRBD1. Trimming removed 4 bases from V and 4 bases from J; junction bases left unmatched: 14. The CDR3 is made up of 18 amino acids. Germline CDR1 SGDLS, CDR2 YYNGEE.

The sample holds one count of this clonotype. A junction boundary mismatches the germline segment, possibly from a read error. V gene TRBV7-3 combines with J gene TRBJ2-7, with D perhaps matching TRBD1 (5 bases). Germline V gives CDR1 SGHTA, CDR2 FQGTGA. This CDR3 comprises 12 residues. This CDR3 reads CDSNFRVHEQYF. CDR3 DNA: TGTGACAGCAACTTCAGGGTCCACGAGCAGTACTTC. Drawing the rest from reference TRBV7-3 and TRBJ2-7, the complete variable domain is GAGVSQTPSNKVTEKGKYVELRCDPISGHTALYWYRQSLGQGPEFLIYFQGTGAADDSGLPNDRFFAVRPEGSVSTLKIQRTERGDSAVYLCDSNFRVHEQYFGPGTRLTVT.

This clonotype was detected many times. This chain links TRBV12-3 or TRBV12-4 with TRBJ2-2; 8 bases align to TRBD2. This CDR3 spans 15 amino acids. J gave up 9 bases and V 7 bases, and 13 bases lay outside the gene matches. The CDR3 DNA is TGTGCCAGCACCCCACTAGCGGCCCTCGGCTGGGAGCTGTTTTTT. Amino acid sequence: CASTPLAALGWELFF.

Note on this clonotype: This is likely a read error, given that the CDR3 carries no conserved phenylalanine or tryptophan at its end. The chain couples TRBV6-5 to TRBJ2-6, with a tentative D call TRBD1 (6 bases). The germline V gene has CDR1 MNHEY and CDR2 SVGAGI. Trimming took 8 bases from V and 0 from J, leaving 17 bases between them. The CDR3 has 17 residues. In DNA, the CDR3 is TGTGCCAGCGGTTCCCGGACAGACAGCTCTGGGGCCAACGTCCTGACTCTC. Its translation is CASGSRTDSSGANVLTL.

Concerning this clonotype itself: Mismatch with germline at one junction end may stem from a read error. The chain combines TRBV7-8 with TRBJ1-1, with 9 bases identical to TRBD1. The CDR3 consists of 13 residues. Germline V lookup: CDR1 SGHVS, CDR2 FQNEAQ. In DNA form, the CDR3 reads TGTGCCAACAGCTTAACAGGGGGCATTGAAGCTTTCTTT. It specifies CANSLTGGIEAFF.

The table lists this clonotype with a count of one. As the CDR3 is not closed by the conserved phenylalanine or tryptophan, this likely results from a read error. The chain carries TRBV7-9 and TRBJ1-1; D not certain. Germline assignment: CDR1 SEHNR and CDR2 FQNEAQ (reference sequence). The CDR3 is 12 residues long. In nucleotides, the CDR3 is TGTGTCAGCAGCTTATTTGACACTGAAGCTTTCTAT. Protein product: CVSSLFDTEAFY.

This clonotype was found many times. The chain recombines TRBV29-1 with TRBJ2-7; no definite D call. The CDR3 is 13 amino acids. The germline V gene encodes CDR1 SQVTM and CDR2 ANQGSEA. The germline V and J ends were trimmed by 0 bases and 1 base, with 7 bases remaining between them. CDR3 DNA: TGCAGCGTTGAAGATAGGCAGTCCTACGAGCAGTACTTC. Its protein is CSVEDRQSYEQYF.

Regarding this clonotype: At one of its ends the junction is not consistent with the germline gene, which may arise from a read error. The chain recombines TRBV29-1 with TRBJ1-2; tentative D call: TRBD1 (5 bases). This CDR3 has 18 residues. Germline V CDR1 and CDR2: SQVTM, ANQGSEA. Here the CDR3 DNA reads TGCACTGTTGGGGCACCAACAGGAACTCAAGTGGCTAACTATGTCTACACCTTC. Its protein product is CTVGAPTGTQVANYVYTF.

This clonotype showed up just once. The conserved phenylalanine or tryptophan normally closing the CDR3 is absent here, so this likely arose from a read error. The V and J genes are TRBV6-1 and TRBJ2-6, with 7 bases identical to TRBD1. This CDR3 is 16 amino acids long. Germline CDR1 and CDR2: MNHNS and SASEGT. The CDR3 sequence is CVSTEQGLAGANVLTS. The CDR3 bases are TGTGTCAGCACCGAACAGGGGTTAGCTGGGGCCAACGTCCTGACTTCC.

With respect to this clonotype: The CDR3 does not close with the conserved phenylalanine or tryptophan, likely indicating a read error. The V gene is TRBV5-1, the J gene TRBJ2-1; TRBD2 agrees at 9 bases. J was trimmed by 11 bases and V by 3 bases; bases with no gene match: 6. The CDR3 has 13 residues. Germline CDR1 is SGHRS and CDR2 is YFSETQ. In nucleotides, the CDR3 is TGCGCCAGCAGCTCGACGGGACTAGCTAAGCAGTTCTTA. Translation gives CASSSTGLAKQFL.